Sequencing of this TCR beta chain was carried out in a study of spatial heterogeneity in lung cancer. On each TCR cDNA molecule, a unique molecular identifier was present. TCRdb itself ran the 5' RACE reads through MiXCR, one entry per CDR3 protein. The sample includes tens of thousands of distinct CDR3 sequences, under 25% of them seen just once. In the case of this clonotype: Its matching antigen is unknown.

The junction had 7 bases not matched to a gene; V was cut back by 4 bases and J by 0 bases. The CDR3 extends over 17 amino acids. Germline V gene lookup returns CDR1 SQVTM and CDR2 ANQGSEA. Findings and limits, study-wide: Ubiquitous expanded tumor TCRs surfaced in blood more at resection than they did at follow-up.

Indicated time point: sample taken at primary tumor resection. In each case, whole RNA from tumor, nontumor lung or frozen PBMC was sequenced unsorted. The rearrangement joins TRBV29-1 to TRBJ2-6; 9 positions match TRBD1. The sample was PBMCs, taken at surgery. The source is a male donor with early-stage non-small cell lung cancer. Here the CDR3 DNA reads TGCAGCGTTGTTCTAGGGACAGGGTACTCTGGGGCCAACGTCCTGACTTTC. This encodes CSVVLGTGYSGANVLTF.